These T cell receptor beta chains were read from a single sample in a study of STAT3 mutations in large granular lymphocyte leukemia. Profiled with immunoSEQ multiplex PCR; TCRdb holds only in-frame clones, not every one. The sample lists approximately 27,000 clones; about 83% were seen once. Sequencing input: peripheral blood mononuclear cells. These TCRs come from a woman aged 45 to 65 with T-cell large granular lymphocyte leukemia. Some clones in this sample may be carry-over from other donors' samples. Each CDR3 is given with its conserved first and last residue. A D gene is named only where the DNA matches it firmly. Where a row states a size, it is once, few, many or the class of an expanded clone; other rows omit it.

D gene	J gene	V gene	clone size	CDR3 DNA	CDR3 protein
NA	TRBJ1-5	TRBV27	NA	TGTGCCAGCAGTTTGTCGGCAGGGGATAGCAATCAGCCCCAGCATTTT	CASSLSAGDSNQPQHF
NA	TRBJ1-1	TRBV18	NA	TGTGCCAGCTCATTGACAGCCCAGAACACTGAAGCTTTCTTT	CASSLTAQNTEAFF
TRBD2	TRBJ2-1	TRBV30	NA	TGTGCCTGGGATGACGGACTAGCGGGAGACAATGAGCAGTTCTTC	CAWDDGLAGDNEQFF
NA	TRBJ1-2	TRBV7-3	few	TGTGCCAGCAGCTTAAACGGAGATTTATTTAACTATGGCTACACCTTC	CASSLNGDLFNYGYTF
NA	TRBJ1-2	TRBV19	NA	TGTGCCAGTAGTAACCTACAGGGTAACTATGGCTACACCTTC	CASSNLQGNYGYTF
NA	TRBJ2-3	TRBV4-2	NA	TGTGCCAGCAGCCAAGATTGGCGAGGGCCGAGCACAGATACGCAGTATTTT	CASSQDWRGPSTDTQYF
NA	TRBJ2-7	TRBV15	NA	TGTGCCACCAGCATCGGACACAGCTACGAGCAGTACTTC	CATSIGHSYEQYF
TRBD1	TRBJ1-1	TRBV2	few	TGTGCCAGCGAGCCGGAGGGGGCGGATGCTTTCTTT	CASEPEGADAFF
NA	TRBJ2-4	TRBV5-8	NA	TGTGCCAGCAGCCCACGGGCAAATCTAGCCAAAAACATTCAGTACTTC	CASSPRANLAKNIQYF
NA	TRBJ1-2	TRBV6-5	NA	TGTGCCAGCAGTCCTCCGGGACCTCCCTATGGCTACACCTTC	CASSPPGPPYGYTF
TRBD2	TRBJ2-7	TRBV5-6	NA	TGTGCCAGCAGCTTGACGACTAGCGGTTCTCTAGGGCAGTACTTC	CASSLTTSGSLGQYF
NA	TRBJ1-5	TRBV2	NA	TGTGCCAGCAGTGAATCCGGGGGTTTCAATCAGCCCCAGCATTTT	CASSESGGFNQPQHF
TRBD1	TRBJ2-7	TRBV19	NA	TGTGCCAGTAGTCCAGCAGGGGGCGTTTACGAGCAGTACTTC	CASSPAGGVYEQYF
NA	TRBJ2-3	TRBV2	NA	TGTGCCAGCAGGGGGGACAACACAGATACGCAGTATTTT	CASRGDNTDTQYF
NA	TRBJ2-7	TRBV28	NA	TGTGCCAGCAACACACGGGCCAGCAAGGGCCTCGAGCAGTACTTC	CASNTRASKGLEQYF
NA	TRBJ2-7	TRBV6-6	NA	TGTGCCAGCAGTCGTTCTGGGGCCTACGAGCAGTACTTC	CASSRSGAYEQYF
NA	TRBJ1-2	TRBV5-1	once	TGCGCCAGCAGCTTGAATCCGGGAGCGGAGGGCTACACCTTC	CASSLNPGAEGYTF
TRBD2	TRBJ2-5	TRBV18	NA	TGTGCCAGCTCACGGGGACTAGCGGGAGAAGAGACCCAGTACTTC	CASSRGLAGEETQYF
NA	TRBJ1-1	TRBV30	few	TGTGCCTGGAGCCCAACGCAGGGTCGAGGTACCTTGAACACTGAAGCTTTCTTT	CAWSPTQGRGTLNTEAFF
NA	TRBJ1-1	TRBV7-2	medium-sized	TGTGCCAGCAGTCGAGACAGTCTCCATATGAACACTGAAGCTTTCTTT	CASSRDSLHMNTEAFF
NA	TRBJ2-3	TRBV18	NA	TGTGCCAGCTCACCTAGCCTCGATACGCAGTATTTT	CASSPSLDTQYF
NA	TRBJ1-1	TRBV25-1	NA	TGTGCCAGCAGTGATCCGCAGGGAGGGAACACTGAAGCTTTCTTT	CASSDPQGGNTEAFF
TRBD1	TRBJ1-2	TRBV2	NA	TGTGCCAGCAGCCCTCAGGGGGGCGCAGATGGCTACACCTTC	CASSPQGGADGYTF
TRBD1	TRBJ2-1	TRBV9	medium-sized	TGTGCCAGCAGCGCGACCGGGACAGGGCCCTACAATGAGCAGTTCTTC	CASSATGTGPYNEQFF
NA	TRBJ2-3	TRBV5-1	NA	TGCGCCAGCAGGCGGGTGGGCGGAGAGGGAACAGATACGCAGTATTTT	CASRRVGGEGTDTQYF
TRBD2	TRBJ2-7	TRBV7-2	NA	TGTGCCAGCAGCTCGAGTGGAGCGGGATCACAGTACTTC	CASSSSGAGSQYF
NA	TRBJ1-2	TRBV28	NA	TGTGCCAGCAGACAAGGAGCTCACTATGGCTACACCTTC	CASRQGAHYGYTF
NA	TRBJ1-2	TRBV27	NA	TGTGCCAGCAGTACAGGGACCGGTCTCTATGGCTACACCTTC	CASSTGTGLYGYTF
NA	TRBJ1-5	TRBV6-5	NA	TGTGCCAGCAGTTACTCGGGAGGGAGCAATCAGCCCCAGCATTTT	CASSYSGGSNQPQHF
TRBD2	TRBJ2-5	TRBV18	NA	TGTGCCAGCTCACCACGAACTAGCGGGCTCCAAGAGACCCAGTACTTC	CASSPRTSGLQETQYF
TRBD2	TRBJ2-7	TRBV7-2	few	TGTGCCAGCAGCTTCGGCGGGAGCCCCAGCTACGAGCAGTACTTC	CASSFGGSPSYEQYF
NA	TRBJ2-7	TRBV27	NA	TGTGCCAGCAGTTATCGGAGGTCGTACGAGCAGTACTTC	CASSYRRSYEQYF
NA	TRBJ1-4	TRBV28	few	TGTGCCAGCAGTTTTTCAGACCGAAATGAAAAACTGTTTTTT	CASSFSDRNEKLFF
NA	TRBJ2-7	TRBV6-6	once	TGTGCCAGCAGTTACGGAGTAGATCGTCAGTACTTC	CASSYGVDRQYF
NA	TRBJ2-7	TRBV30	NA	TGTGCCTGGAGTCGTGGGGGCTACGAGCAGTACTTC	CAWSRGGYEQYF